The rows below give T cell receptor beta chains drawn from one sample of a study of T cell responses to AZD1222 COVID-19 vaccine. TCRdb's copy holds only in-frame clones and misses some; the assay was immunoSEQ multiplex PCR. This table has 130,000 to 150,000 clones, about 90% appearing once. The source material was peripheral blood, sampled on day 0 of AZD1222 vaccination. Every receptor here comes from an adult in good health. Both conserved end residues are part of each CDR3. The order of the fields is clone size, V gene, J gene, D gene, CDR3 protein, CDR3 DNA. A D gene is named only where the DNA matches it firmly. A row's size may be missing; if present it is once, few, many or a size class.

clone_size: -; v_call: TRBV7-3; j_call: TRBJ2-2; d_call: -; cdr3_aa: CASSSSGELFF; cdr3_nt: TGTGCCAGCAGCTCGTCCGGGGAGCTGTTTTTT
clone_size: -; v_call: TRBV7-9; j_call: TRBJ1-3; d_call: -; cdr3_aa: CASSLRESAGNTIYF; cdr3_nt: TGTGCCAGCAGCCTCAGGGAGTCGGCTGGAAACACCATATATTTT
clone_size: -; v_call: TRBV3-1/TRBV3-2; j_call: TRBJ2-1; d_call: -; cdr3_aa: CASSQVAGSYNEQFF; cdr3_nt: TGTGCCAGCAGCCAAGTCGCGGGAAGCTACAATGAGCAGTTCTTC
clone_size: once; v_call: TRBV5-4; j_call: TRBJ2-2; d_call: TRBD2; cdr3_aa: CASSRTSGRAGELFF; cdr3_nt: TGTGCCAGCAGCCGGACTAGCGGGAGGGCCGGGGAGCTGTTTTTT
clone_size: -; v_call: TRBV6-2/TRBV6-3; j_call: TRBJ2-1; d_call: -; cdr3_aa: CASSYPRGYYNEQFF; cdr3_nt: TGTGCCAGCAGTTACCCGAGGGGGTACTATAATGAGCAGTTCTTC
clone_size: once; v_call: TRBV5-1; j_call: TRBJ1-1; d_call: -; cdr3_aa: CASSLAPGNMNTEAFF; cdr3_nt: TGCGCCAGCAGCCTGGCGCCCGGAAACATGAACACTGAAGCTTTCTTT
clone_size: once; v_call: TRBV5-1; j_call: TRBJ1-2; d_call: TRBD1; cdr3_aa: CASSRGTGEDYGYTF; cdr3_nt: TGCGCCAGCTCCCGGGGGACAGGGGAGGACTATGGCTACACCTTC
clone_size: -; v_call: TRBV5-8; j_call: TRBJ1-2; d_call: TRBD1; cdr3_aa: CASTRRDRLNYGYTF; cdr3_nt: TGTGCCAGCACCCGCCGGGACAGGCTGAACTATGGCTACACCTTC
clone_size: -; v_call: TRBV14; j_call: TRBJ2-1; d_call: -; cdr3_aa: CASSLNPTWQRGGSYNEQFF; cdr3_nt: TGTGCCAGCAGCCTAAACCCAACGTGGCAAAGGGGAGGATCCTACAATGAGCAGTTCTTC
clone_size: -; v_call: TRBV20-1; j_call: TRBJ1-1; d_call: -; cdr3_aa: CSASQSMGSAFF; cdr3_nt: TGCAGTGCTAGTCAGTCCATGGGCTCGGCTTTCTTT
clone_size: -; v_call: TRBV9; j_call: TRBJ2-5; d_call: -; cdr3_aa: CASSANSGVETQYF; cdr3_nt: TGTGCCAGCAGCGCGAATAGTGGGGTGGAGACCCAGTACTTC
clone_size: -; v_call: TRBV3-1/TRBV3-2; j_call: TRBJ1-4; d_call: -; cdr3_aa: CASSQDLGVLGEKLFF; cdr3_nt: TGTGCCAGCAGCCAAGATCTCGGTGTTCTAGGCGAAAAACTGTTTTTT
clone_size: once; v_call: TRBV7-8; j_call: TRBJ1-1; d_call: -; cdr3_aa: CASSLLAGVVAEAFF; cdr3_nt: TGTGCCAGCAGCTTATTGGCAGGTGTTGTGGCTGAAGCTTTCTTT
clone_size: -; v_call: TRBV20-1; j_call: TRBJ2-1; d_call: TRBD2; cdr3_aa: CSASRWASGRDYNEQFF; cdr3_nt: TGCAGTGCTAGTAGGTGGGCTAGCGGTAGAGACTACAATGAGCAGTTCTTC
clone_size: once; v_call: TRBV6-5; j_call: TRBJ2-7; d_call: TRBD2; cdr3_aa: CASSYFAGGFGQYF; cdr3_nt: TGTGCCAGCAGTTACTTTGCGGGAGGATTTGGGCAGTACTTC
clone_size: -; v_call: TRBV7-3; j_call: TRBJ2-1; d_call: TRBD2; cdr3_aa: CASSDSGSTYNEQFF; cdr3_nt: TGTGCCAGCAGCGATAGCGGGAGCACCTACAATGAGCAGTTCTTC
clone_size: few; v_call: TRBV2; j_call: TRBJ2-5; d_call: TRBD1; cdr3_aa: CASSAGGTGLETQYF; cdr3_nt: TGTGCCAGCAGCGCCGGGGGGACAGGGTTAGAGACCCAGTACTTC
clone_size: -; v_call: TRBV28; j_call: TRBJ1-1; d_call: -; cdr3_aa: CASRPQGDRPLNTEAFF; cdr3_nt: TGTGCCAGCAGACCGCAGGGCGATCGGCCCCTGAACACTGAAGCTTTCTTT
clone_size: -; v_call: TRBV7-9; j_call: TRBJ2-7; d_call: -; cdr3_aa: CASSPLTGQYF; cdr3_nt: TGTGCCAGCAGCCCATTGACAGGGCAGTACTTC
clone_size: -; v_call: TRBV6-5; j_call: TRBJ1-1; d_call: TRBD1; cdr3_aa: CASSRGQGKFTEAFF; cdr3_nt: TGTGCCAGCAGTCGTGGACAGGGGAAGTTCACTGAAGCTTTCTTT
clone_size: -; v_call: TRBV19; j_call: TRBJ1-3; d_call: -; cdr3_aa: CASISRPRAGDTIYF; cdr3_nt: TGTGCCAGTATCTCCAGACCCAGGGCTGGAGACACCATATATTTT
clone_size: -; v_call: TRBV2; j_call: TRBJ1-2; d_call: -; cdr3_aa: CASSEALQGIYGYTF; cdr3_nt: TGTGCCAGCAGTGAAGCGCTTCAAGGGATCTATGGCTACACCTTC
clone_size: -; v_call: TRBV9; j_call: TRBJ1-2; d_call: -; cdr3_aa: CASSVAAGPYGYTF; cdr3_nt: TGTGCCAGCAGCGTAGCTGCAGGCCCTTATGGCTACACCTTC
clone_size: -; v_call: TRBV6-5; j_call: TRBJ1-6; d_call: -; cdr3_aa: CASNEMKGFNSPLHF; cdr3_nt: TGTGCCAGCAACGAAATGAAGGGGTTCAATTCACCCCTCCACTTT
clone_size: -; v_call: TRBV5-6; j_call: TRBJ2-1; d_call: TRBD2; cdr3_aa: CASSLLGTSGAWRNEQFF; cdr3_nt: TGTGCCAGCAGCCTCCTAGGGACTAGCGGGGCTTGGCGGAATGAGCAGTTCTTC
clone_size: once; v_call: TRBV7-9; j_call: TRBJ2-5; d_call: -; cdr3_aa: CASSSFMGTEETQYF; cdr3_nt: TGTGCCAGCAGCTCCTTTATGGGGACCGAGGAGACCCAGTACTTC
clone_size: -; v_call: TRBV5-1; j_call: TRBJ2-1; d_call: TRBD2; cdr3_aa: CASSLSLAGGNEQFF; cdr3_nt: TGCGCCAGCAGCTTGTCGCTAGCGGGTGGGAATGAGCAGTTCTTC
clone_size: -; v_call: TRBV28; j_call: TRBJ2-3; d_call: -; cdr3_aa: CASSTGPLFTDTQYF; cdr3_nt: TGTGCCAGCAGTACCGGACCTTTATTCACAGATACGCAGTATTTT
clone_size: -; v_call: TRBV11-2; j_call: TRBJ1-4; d_call: -; cdr3_aa: CASSLDLNGGGHEKLFF; cdr3_nt: TGTGCCAGCAGCTTAGATCTTAACGGAGGGGGGCATGAAAAACTGTTTTTT
clone_size: -; v_call: TRBV18; j_call: TRBJ1-5; d_call: TRBD1; cdr3_aa: CASSENRGSNQPQHF; cdr3_nt: TGTGCCAGCTCCGAGAACAGGGGTAGCAATCAGCCCCAGCATTTT
clone_size: -; v_call: TRBV6-5; j_call: TRBJ1-3; d_call: -; cdr3_aa: CASSYSKGNTIYF; cdr3_nt: TGTGCCAGCAGTTACTCGAAGGGGAACACCATATATTTT
clone_size: -; v_call: TRBV13; j_call: TRBJ1-6; d_call: -; cdr3_aa: CASSLGLTNSPLHF; cdr3_nt: TGTGCCAGCAGCCTGGGACTGACTAATTCACCCCTCCACTTT
clone_size: -; v_call: TRBV6-6; j_call: TRBJ1-1; d_call: -; cdr3_aa: CASSYPVGNTEAFF; cdr3_nt: TGTGCCAGCAGTTACCCAGTTGGGAACACTGAAGCTTTCTTT
clone_size: -; v_call: TRBV7-8; j_call: TRBJ1-5; d_call: -; cdr3_aa: CASSINGGVEPQHF; cdr3_nt: TGTGCCAGCAGCATCAACGGGGGTGTGGAGCCCCAGCATTTT
clone_size: -; v_call: TRBV4-3; j_call: TRBJ2-3; d_call: -; cdr3_aa: CASSRSGTDTQYF; cdr3_nt: TGCGCCAGCAGCCGTTCGGGCACAGATACGCAGTATTTT
clone_size: -; v_call: TRBV11-2; j_call: TRBJ2-3; d_call: TRBD1; cdr3_aa: CASSSGQTRTDTQYF; cdr3_nt: TGTGCCAGCAGCTCGGGACAGACCCGCACAGATACGCAGTATTTT
clone_size: once; v_call: TRBV7-2; j_call: TRBJ1-4; d_call: -; cdr3_aa: CASSPMAPGSNEKLFF; cdr3_nt: TGTGCCAGCAGTCCAATGGCCCCCGGATCTAATGAAAAACTGTTTTTT
clone_size: -; v_call: TRBV18; j_call: TRBJ1-1; d_call: -; cdr3_aa: CASSPGQRDTEAFF; cdr3_nt: TGTGCCAGCTCACCCGGACAGAGGGACACTGAAGCTTTCTTT
clone_size: -; v_call: TRBV7-2; j_call: TRBJ1-4; d_call: -; cdr3_aa: CASNEGGREKLFF; cdr3_nt: TGTGCCAGCAACGAGGGGGGTCGGGAAAAACTGTTTTTT
clone_size: -; v_call: TRBV27; j_call: TRBJ1-1; d_call: -; cdr3_aa: CASSFAGRNTEAFF; cdr3_nt: TGTGCCAGCAGTTTCGCGGGCAGGAACACTGAAGCTTTCTTT
clone_size: -; v_call: TRBV7-8; j_call: TRBJ2-7; d_call: -; cdr3_aa: CASSFLPGRGGLYEQYF; cdr3_nt: TGTGCCAGCAGCTTTCTCCCGGGCAGGGGGGGTTTATACGAGCAGTACTTC
clone_size: -; v_call: TRBV19; j_call: TRBJ1-6; d_call: -; cdr3_aa: CASKNGQSSYNSPLHF; cdr3_nt: TGTGCCAGTAAGAACGGGCAGAGCTCCTATAATTCACCCCTCCACTTT
clone_size: -; v_call: TRBV19; j_call: TRBJ1-1; d_call: TRBD1; cdr3_aa: CASSIQVQGQAFF; cdr3_nt: TGTGCCAGTAGTATCCAGGTACAGGGGCAAGCTTTCTTT
clone_size: -; v_call: TRBV28; j_call: TRBJ1-2; d_call: -; cdr3_aa: CASSPRGGRAVYGYTF; cdr3_nt: TGTGCCAGCAGTCCCCGTGGAGGCAGGGCAGTCTATGGCTACACCTTC
clone_size: -; v_call: TRBV10-1; j_call: TRBJ2-7; d_call: TRBD1; cdr3_aa: CASSEWTGGESYEQYF; cdr3_nt: TGCGCCAGCAGTGAGTGGACAGGGGGCGAATCCTACGAGCAGTACTTC
clone_size: -; v_call: TRBV5-4; j_call: TRBJ1-3; d_call: TRBD1; cdr3_aa: CASSSKKTGGTLLGNTIYF; cdr3_nt: TGTGCCAGCAGCTCAAAAAAGACAGGGGGGACCCTTCTAGGAAACACCATATATTTT
clone_size: -; v_call: TRBV6-2/TRBV6-3; j_call: TRBJ2-5; d_call: -; cdr3_aa: CASSRLRGSQETQYF; cdr3_nt: TGTGCCAGCAGCCGCCTGAGGGGAAGTCAAGAGACCCAGTACTTC
clone_size: once; v_call: TRBV28; j_call: TRBJ1-4; d_call: -; cdr3_aa: CASRPSGIEKLFF; cdr3_nt: TGTGCCAGCAGACCCTCGGGGATTGAAAAACTGTTTTTT
clone_size: -; v_call: TRBV28; j_call: TRBJ1-2; d_call: -; cdr3_aa: CASSYRDGYTF; cdr3_nt: TGTGCCAGCAGCTACAGGGATGGCTACACCTTC
clone_size: -; v_call: TRBV19; j_call: TRBJ1-3; d_call: -; cdr3_aa: CASSRQPSGGNTIYF; cdr3_nt: TGTGCCAGTAGTCGACAGCCTTCAGGAGGAAACACCATATATTTT
clone_size: -; v_call: TRBV7-9; j_call: TRBJ1-2; d_call: -; cdr3_aa: CASSFSGDGYTF; cdr3_nt: TGTGCCAGCAGCTTCTCAGGGGATGGCTACACCTTC
clone_size: once; v_call: TRBV7-8; j_call: TRBJ2-2; d_call: TRBD1; cdr3_aa: CASSLTGTGELFF; cdr3_nt: TGTGCCAGCAGCTTGACAGGGACCGGGGAGCTGTTTTTT
clone_size: -; v_call: TRBV11-3; j_call: TRBJ2-2; d_call: -; cdr3_aa: CASSLDRGNTGELFF; cdr3_nt: TGTGCCAGCAGCCTAGATCGAGGGAACACCGGGGAGCTGTTTTTT
clone_size: -; v_call: TRBV4-1; j_call: TRBJ1-5; d_call: TRBD1; cdr3_aa: CASSQGPPAGQGNQPQHF; cdr3_nt: TGCGCCAGCAGCCAAGGCCCTCCGGCGGGACAGGGTAATCAGCCCCAGCATTTT
clone_size: -; v_call: TRBV10-3; j_call: TRBJ2-7; d_call: -; cdr3_aa: CAIRGDSTYEQYF; cdr3_nt: TGTGCCATCCGGGGGGACAGTACCTACGAGCAGTACTTC
clone_size: -; v_call: TRBV19; j_call: TRBJ1-4; d_call: -; cdr3_aa: CASIGPGDPTNEKLFF; cdr3_nt: TGTGCCAGTATCGGGCCGGGCGACCCAACTAATGAAAAACTGTTTTTT
clone_size: -; v_call: TRBV6-2/TRBV6-3; j_call: TRBJ1-2; d_call: -; cdr3_aa: CASSYSTQGYTF; cdr3_nt: TGTGCCAGCAGTTACTCGACGCAAGGCTACACCTTC
clone_size: -; v_call: TRBV7-8; j_call: TRBJ2-7; d_call: -; cdr3_aa: CASSLQGPGRAEQYF; cdr3_nt: TGTGCCAGCAGCTTACAGGGGCCCGGTCGGGCCGAGCAGTACTTC
clone_size: -; v_call: TRBV19; j_call: TRBJ2-7; d_call: TRBD2; cdr3_aa: CASSRDRLAGGSQYF; cdr3_nt: TGTGCCAGTAGTCGAGACAGACTAGCGGGGGGCTCGCAGTACTTC